The TCR beta chain under discussion was sequenced for a study of cytomegalovirus exposure and HLA in healthy donors. Study-wide points: In a later analysis, most CMV-associated TCR beta chains appeared HLA-restricted.

A multiplex PCR was run with 60 Vbeta primers and 13 Jbeta primers. The method was immunoSEQ multiplex PCR; TCRdb's version includes in-frame clones alone and lacks a portion of them. Among roughly 140,000 clones listed, over 65% were seen once. Worth noting for this clone: Its cognate antigen is unknown.

Germline CDR1 and CDR2: SGHNT and YYREEE (reference sequence). The V end lost 4 bases, the J end lost 0 bases, and 14 bases lay between the germline ends. This CDR3 spans 15 amino acids. The sequence was obtained from a female donor in good health and CMV-seronegative. The material sequenced was PBMCs. This chain links TRBV5-4 with TRBJ2-7; D is uncertain. This CDR3 reads CASSPAVGPSYEQYF. Written as DNA, the CDR3 is TGTGCCAGCAGCCCCGCAGTGGGCCCCTCCTACGAGCAGTACTTC.